Listed below are T cell receptor beta chains from one sample, sequenced in a study of CD8+CD57+ T cells in acquired aplastic anemia. TCRdb reprocessed the reads with MiXCR, giving one entry per CDR3 protein. The data show about 210,000 distinct CDR3 sequences, with about 59% seen just once and approximately 30% held by the top ten. The sample was sorted CD4+, CD8+, or CD8+CD57+ T cells (not recorded which) from PBMCs. The receptors here all came from a human donor in good health. Both conserved end residues are part of each CDR3. The order of the fields is CDR3 protein, CDR3 DNA, D gene, V gene, clone size, CDR3 length, J gene. A D gene is named only where the DNA matches it firmly. Not every row has a clone size; where given, it reads once, few, many or a size class.

cdr3_aa: CASSFGDKSYEQYF; cdr3_nt: TGTGCCAGCAGCTTCGGCGACAAGTCCTACGAGCAGTACTTC; d_call: NA; v_call: TRBV7-2; clone_size: NA; cdr3_length: 14; j_call: TRBJ2-7
cdr3_aa: CASSSPGLRETQYF; cdr3_nt: TGTGCCAGCAGTTCACCGGGACTCCGGGAGACCCAGTACTTC; d_call: NA; v_call: TRBV7-2; clone_size: NA; cdr3_length: 14; j_call: TRBJ2-5
cdr3_aa: CSAWRDTQYF; cdr3_nt: TGCAGCGCGTGGAGGGATACGCAGTATTTT; d_call: NA; v_call: TRBV29-1; clone_size: NA; cdr3_length: 10; j_call: TRBJ2-3
cdr3_aa: CASSVASSPLHF; cdr3_nt: TGTGCCAGCAGCGTAGCGAGTTCACCCCTCCACTTT; d_call: NA; v_call: TRBV9; clone_size: NA; cdr3_length: 12; j_call: TRBJ1-6
cdr3_aa: CASSPRGTALQETQYF; cdr3_nt: TGTGCCAGCAGCCCGCGCGGGACAGCGCTCCAAGAGACCCAGTACTTC; d_call: NA; v_call: TRBV14; clone_size: NA; cdr3_length: 16; j_call: TRBJ2-5
cdr3_aa: CAISQQGAGGYTF; cdr3_nt: TGTGCCATCAGTCAACAGGGGGCAGGGGGCTACACCTTC; d_call: TRBD1; v_call: TRBV10-3; clone_size: NA; cdr3_length: 13; j_call: TRBJ1-2
cdr3_aa: CASSPALPEQYF; cdr3_nt: TGTGCCAGCAGCCCAGCCTTACCCGAGCAGTACTTC; d_call: NA; v_call: TRBV13; clone_size: NA; cdr3_length: 12; j_call: TRBJ2-7
cdr3_aa: CASGPAGGPSCFF; cdr3_nt: TGTGCCAGCGGCCCAGCGGGAGGGCCTAGTTGCTTCTTC; d_call: TRBD2; v_call: TRBV27; clone_size: NA; cdr3_length: 13; j_call: TRBJ2-1
cdr3_aa: CASSLPGQGAFQPQHF; cdr3_nt: TGTGCCAGCAGCCTCCCCGGACAGGGGGCGTTTCAGCCCCAGCATTTT; d_call: TRBD1; v_call: TRBV12-3/TRBV12-4; clone_size: many; cdr3_length: 16; j_call: TRBJ1-5
cdr3_aa: CAIKTGMNTEAFF; cdr3_nt: TGTGCCATTAAGACAGGAATGAACACTGAAGCTTTCTTT; d_call: NA; v_call: TRBV10-3; clone_size: NA; cdr3_length: 13; j_call: TRBJ1-1